The T cell receptor (beta chain) described here comes from a study of blood T cell repertoires in COVID-19. Study-level background: Samples representing acute and convalescent COVID-19 were sourced from the United States, Italy and Spain. The analysed material was cDNA or gDNA that came from T cells, B-cell-depleted T cells, or PBMCs.

Deletions cut 10 bases from V and 7 bases from J, with 17 bases between. The CDR3 is made up of 13 amino acids. Original methodology: Scientists estimated how many nucleated cells there were by amplifying reference gene primers. The data were produced by immunoSEQ multiplex PCR, yet TCRdb's version contains in-frame clones alone and is incomplete. V and J calls and clone size are those listed in that table; D and trimming were worked out from the DNA. The sample has 150,000 to 200,000 clones; roughly four fifths are singletons. Sequencing was carried out using peripheral blood. The chain employs TRBV12-3 or TRBV12-4 and TRBJ2-1, with D possibly being TRBD1 (7 bases). This clonotype originated in a human donor in a cohort sampled during active COVID-19. The CDR3: CAIPWRGRNEQFF. As DNA, the CDR3 is TGTGCCATCCCATGGAGGGGGCGGAATGAGCAGTTCTTC.